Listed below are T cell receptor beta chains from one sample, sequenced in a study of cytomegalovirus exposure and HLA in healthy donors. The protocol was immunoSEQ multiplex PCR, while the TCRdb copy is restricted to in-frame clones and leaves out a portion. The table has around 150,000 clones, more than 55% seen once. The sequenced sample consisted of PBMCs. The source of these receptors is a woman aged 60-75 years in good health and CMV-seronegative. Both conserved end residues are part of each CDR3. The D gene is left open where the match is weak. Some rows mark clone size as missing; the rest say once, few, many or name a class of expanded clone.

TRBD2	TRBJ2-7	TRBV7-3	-	TGTGCCAGCAGCTCGTTCCGACTAGCGGGGTACGAGCAGTACTTC	CASSSFRLAGYEQYF
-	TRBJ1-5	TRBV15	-	TGTGCCACCGCCTCTTCCAGGGAGGACGCCTTGGGGCCCCAGCATTTT	CATASSREDALGPQHF
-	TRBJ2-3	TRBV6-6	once	TGTGCCAGCTGTCCCCCGGGAACAGATACGCAGTATTTT	CASCPPGTDTQYF
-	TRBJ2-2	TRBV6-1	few	TGTGCCAGCAGTCGGACAGACCCGACCGGGGAGCTGTTTTTT	CASSRTDPTGELFF
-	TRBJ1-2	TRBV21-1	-	TGTGCCAGTACACCCGGGACACTTTCTAACTATGGCTACACCTTC	CASTPGTLSNYGYTF
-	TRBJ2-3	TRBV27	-	TGTGCCAGCAGCTTTTTTGGGGGGGATACGCAGTATTTT	CASSFFGGDTQYF
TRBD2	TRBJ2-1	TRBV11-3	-	TGTGCCAGCAGCCCTGGCGGGGGGAGAGGCAATGAGCAGTTCTTC	CASSPGGGRGNEQFF
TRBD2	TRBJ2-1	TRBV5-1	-	TGCGCCAGCAGCTTGGGGACTAGCGGGAATGAGCAGTTCTTC	CASSLGTSGNEQFF
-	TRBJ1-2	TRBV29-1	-	TGCAGCGTTGAGGGGGGGACGCCTAGCTATGGCTACACCTTC	CSVEGGTPSYGYTF
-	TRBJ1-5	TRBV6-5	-	TGTGCCAGCAGCTCGGATGCGGGTAGCAATCAGCCCCAGCATTTT	CASSSDAGSNQPQHF
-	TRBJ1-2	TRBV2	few	TGTGCCAGCATTGGAGACAGATCTAACTATGGCTACACCTTC	CASIGDRSNYGYTF
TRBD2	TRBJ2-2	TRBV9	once	TGTGCCAGCAGCGTAGTAAGTGGGACTAGTATCCCCGGGGAGCTGTTTTTT	CASSVVSGTSIPGELFF
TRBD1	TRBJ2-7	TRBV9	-	TGTGCCAGCAGCGTAGCAGACTTGGGACAGGGCTCCTACGAGCAGTACTTC	CASSVADLGQGSYEQYF
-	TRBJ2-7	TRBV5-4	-	TGTGCCAGCAGCCGTAAACTTAGCGACGAGCAGTACTTC	CASSRKLSDEQYF
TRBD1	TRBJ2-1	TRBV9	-	TGTGCCAGCAGCGCCCAAGGGGGCCCTTCCTACAATGAGCAGTTCTTC	CASSAQGGPSYNEQFF
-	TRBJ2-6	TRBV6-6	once	TGTGCCAGCAGTCCACAGGGATCTGGGGCCAACGTCCTGACTTTC	CASSPQGSGANVLTF
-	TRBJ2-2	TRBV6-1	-	TGTGCCAGCAGCTCTAGAGCTTCGAACACCGGGGAGCTGTTTTTT	CASSSRASNTGELFF
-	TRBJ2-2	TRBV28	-	TGTGCCAGCCTCCGAGAGGGAACCGGGGAGCTGTTTTTT	CASLREGTGELFF
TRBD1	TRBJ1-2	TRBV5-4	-	TGTGCCAGCCAGGGGGGCGACTATGGCTACACCTTC	CASQGGDYGYTF
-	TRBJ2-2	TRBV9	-	TGTGCCAGCAGCGTAGGGGCCGAGGGAGCAGCCACCGGGGAGCTGTTTTTT	CASSVGAEGAATGELFF
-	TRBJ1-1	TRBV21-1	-	TGTGCCAGCAGCAAGGGCGGGGGAGGAACTGAAGCTTTCTTT	CASSKGGGGTEAFF
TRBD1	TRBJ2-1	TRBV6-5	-	TGTGCCAGCAGCCCACGACAGGGCTCCTACAATGAGCAGTTCTTC	CASSPRQGSYNEQFF
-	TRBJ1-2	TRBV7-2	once	TGTGCCAGCAGCTTAGGCGGAGATGGCTACACCTTC	CASSLGGDGYTF
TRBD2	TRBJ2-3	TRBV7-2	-	TGTGCCAGCAGCGTTAGCGGGAGCACAGATACGCAGTATTTT	CASSVSGSTDTQYF
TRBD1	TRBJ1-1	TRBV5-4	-	TGTGCCAGCAGCCCGCTGACAACCGGGACAGGTGAAGCTTTCTTT	CASSPLTTGTGEAFF
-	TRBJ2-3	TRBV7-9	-	TGTGCCAGCAGCTTAGGCCCGCCGGCAGGGCGAGAAGATACGCAGTATTTT	CASSLGPPAGREDTQYF
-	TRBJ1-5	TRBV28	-	TGTGCCAGCAGCGCACAGGGTTGGCTCGGTCAGCCCCAGCATTTT	CASSAQGWLGQPQHF
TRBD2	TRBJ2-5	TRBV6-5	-	TGTGCCAGCCGTCCCGGGGGGTACCAAGAGACCCAGTACTTC	CASRPGGYQETQYF
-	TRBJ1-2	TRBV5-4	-	TGTGCCAGCAGCCCCTTGGGGGGGAGCGGCTACACCTTC	CASSPLGGSGYTF
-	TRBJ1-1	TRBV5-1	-	TGCGCCAGCAGCTTGGTCACAGGGAACACTGAAGCTTTCTTT	CASSLVTGNTEAFF
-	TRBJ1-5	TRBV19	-	TGTGCCAGTAGTATGGGGTGGACATTCAATCAGCCCCAGCATTTT	CASSMGWTFNQPQHF
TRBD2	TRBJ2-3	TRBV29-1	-	TGCAGCGGAGCGGGGGGCCGGAAAGATACGCAGTATTTT	CSGAGGRKDTQYF
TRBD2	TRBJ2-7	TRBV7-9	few	TGTGCCAGCAGCTTAGATGGGGGAGGGTCCTACGAGCAGTACTTC	CASSLDGGGSYEQYF
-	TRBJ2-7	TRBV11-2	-	TGTGCCAGCAGCCCACTCCTAGCGATCCAGGACGAGCAGTACTTC	CASSPLLAIQDEQYF
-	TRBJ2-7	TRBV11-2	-	TGTGCCAGCAGCTTAGAGGGACTGCCACCGCAGTACTTC	CASSLEGLPPQYF
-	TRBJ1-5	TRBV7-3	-	TGTGCCAGCAGCTTAAGGGGAGGGAGCGATCAGCCCCAGCATTTT	CASSLRGGSDQPQHF
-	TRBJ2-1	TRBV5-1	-	TGCGCCAGCAGCTTGGTTAATAACAATGAGCAGTTCTTC	CASSLVNNNEQFF
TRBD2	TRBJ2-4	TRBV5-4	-	TGTGCCAGTAGGAATAGGGCTAGCGGGACAATAGCCAAAAACATTCAGTACTTC	CASRNRASGTIAKNIQYF
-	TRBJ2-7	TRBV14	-	TGTGCCAGCAGCCCCCATAACACATTCTCCTACGAGCAGTACTTC	CASSPHNTFSYEQYF
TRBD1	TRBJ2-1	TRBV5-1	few	TGCGCCAGCCGACAGGGGGCCAGCCCAGGGCGCAATGAGCAGTTCTTC	CASRQGASPGRNEQFF
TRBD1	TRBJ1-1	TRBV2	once	TGTGCCAGCAATACCGGGACAGTTATAGATGAAGCTTTCTTT	CASNTGTVIDEAFF
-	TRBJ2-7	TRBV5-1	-	TGCGCCAGCAGTCTCGGGGTCTCCTACGAGCAGTACTTC	CASSLGVSYEQYF
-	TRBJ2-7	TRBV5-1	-	TGCGCCAGCAGCTTGGCCCGCGCCGGAGGGGAGCAGTACTTC	CASSLARAGGEQYF
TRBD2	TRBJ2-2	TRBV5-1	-	TGCGCCAGCAGCTTGGAGCTAGCGGGGCTCGGCGGGGAGCTGTTTTTT	CASSLELAGLGGELFF
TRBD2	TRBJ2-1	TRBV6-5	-	TGTGCCAGCGGGAAGACTAGCGGGAGGCGCAATGAGCAGTTCTTC	CASGKTSGRRNEQFF
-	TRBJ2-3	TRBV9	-	TGTGCCAGCAGCCCCCGAGCGGGAGATACGCAGTATTTT	CASSPRAGDTQYF
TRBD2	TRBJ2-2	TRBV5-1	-	TGCGCCAGCAGCCCGACTAGCGTGACCGGGGAGCTGTTTTTT	CASSPTSVTGELFF
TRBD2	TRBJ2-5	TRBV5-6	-	TGTGCCAGCAGCTTGACTAGCGAGGTGACCCAGTACTTC	CASSLTSEVTQYF
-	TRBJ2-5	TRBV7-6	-	TGTGCCAGCAGCTCCTCGGGTAGCCAAGAGACCCAGTACTTC	CASSSSGSQETQYF
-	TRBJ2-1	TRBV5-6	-	TGTGCCAGCAGCTTGGTAAGCGGCAACTACAATGAGCAGTTCTTC	CASSLVSGNYNEQFF